This TCR beta chain was sequenced for a study of T cells in Graves' hyperthyroidism and ophthalmopathy. Study-level information: Peripheral blood was collected at initial diagnosis, before any treatment.

RNA transcripts served as the template for amplifying TCR beta CDR3 regions. First-round RT-PCR targeting the TCR CDR3 was performed with the HTBI primer set. From the multiplex PCR reads, TCRdb called clonotypes with MiXCR, one entry per CDR3 protein. The sample lists 350,000 to 500,000 distinct CDR3 sequences; roughly an eighth were seen once. Germline V gives CDR1 MNHEY, CDR2 SMNVEV (reference sequence). The CDR3 is 13 amino acids. Trimming took 3 bases from V and 4 from J, leaving 10 bases between them. This clonotype appeared many times. Graves' hyperthyroidism was deemed stable given no ophthalmopathy progression within 18 months.

The V gene is TRBV27, the J gene TRBJ2-7; D is perhaps TRBD2 (5 bases). Source material: blood. The receptor comes from a woman aged 18-29 years with Graves' hyperthyroidism. The CDR3 reads CASSLTERYEQYF. The CDR3 DNA is TGTGCCAGCAGTTTGACGGAGCGGTACGAGCAGTACTTC.